This is a list of T cell receptor beta chains from one sample in a study of blood T cell repertoires in COVID-19. Here immunoSEQ multiplex PCR was the method, and the copy in TCRdb shows in-frame clones only, minus some. The profile covers 110,000 to 150,000 clones, with 70% to 90% appearing a single time and 1.5% to 1.9% taken by the ten largest. The sample taken for sequencing was peripheral blood. The receptors stem from a woman aged 55-70 years with acute or convalescent COVID-19. Each CDR3 is given with its conserved first and last residue. Fields, in order: V gene, D gene, J gene, clone size, CDR3 length, CDR3 DNA, CDR3 protein. D genes are given only for firm matches. Clone size is shown for a subset of rows, as once, few, many or a class of expanded clone.

>TRBV7-2|-|TRBJ2-2|once|18
TGTGCCAGCAGCTTAGGATTCGGGGGTACGGCGCCCACCGGGGAGCTGTTTTTT
CASSLGFGGTAPTGELFF
>TRBV5-4|TRBD1|TRBJ2-2|once|16
TGTGCCAGCGAGACAGGGGGCCCCAGCACCACCGGGGAGCTGTTTTTT
CASETGGPSTTGELFF
>TRBV6-2/TRBV6-3|-|TRBJ2-7|-|14
TGTGCCAGCAGTTACCCGAGACGGGAATACGAGCAGTACTTC
CASSYPRREYEQYF
>TRBV14|-|TRBJ1-1|-|13
TGTGCCAGCAGCCTCGTAGGGGGCACTGAAGCTTTCTTT
CASSLVGGTEAFF
>TRBV28|TRBD1|TRBJ1-1|-|14
TGTGCCAGCAGTGATAACAGGGGTTGGACTGAAGCTTTCTTT
CASSDNRGWTEAFF
>TRBV25-1|-|TRBJ1-2|-|13
TGTGCCAGCAGTGAAGCCAGGGGCTATGGCTACACCTTC
CASSEARGYGYTF
>TRBV2|TRBD2|TRBJ2-3|-|14
TGTGCCAGCAGGCTAGCGGGGGTCACAGATACGCAGTATTTT
CASRLAGVTDTQYF
>TRBV28|TRBD1|TRBJ2-1|-|17
TGTGCCAGCAGTAGAGGGGGACAGATAAGCTCCTACAATGAGCAGTTCTTC
CASSRGGQISSYNEQFF
>TRBV7-7|TRBD2|TRBJ2-7|-|14
TGTGCTAGCAGCCCGGGGGGGTCCTCCTACGAGCAGTACTTC
CASSPGGSSYEQYF
>TRBV5-1|-|TRBJ2-5|-|14
TGCGCCAGCAGCTTCGGTCCACAGCAAGAGACCCAGTACTTC
CASSFGPQQETQYF
>TRBV12-3/TRBV12-4|-|TRBJ2-1|-|13
TGTGCCAGCAGAAGCAGGGTTGACAATGAGCAGTTCTTC
CASRSRVDNEQFF
>TRBV7-9|-|TRBJ2-7|once|14
TGTGCCAGCAGCCCGGCGGGGACGGTGCGCGAGCAGTACTTC
CASSPAGTVREQYF
>TRBV7-2|TRBD2|TRBJ2-7|-|18
TGTGCCAGCAGCTTACGGGATAGCGGGGGGTCCGACTCCTACGAGCAGTACTTC
CASSLRDSGGSDSYEQYF
>TRBV7-9|-|TRBJ1-5|few|17
TGTGCCAGCAGCCCCGAGTCGGGCGCGGGCTTTTCTCAGCCCCAGCATTTT
CASSPESGAGFSQPQHF
>TRBV11-3|-|TRBJ2-5|-|13
TGTGCCAGCAGTTGGGGGGTACAAGAGACCCAGTACTTC
CASSWGVQETQYF
>TRBV4-1|-|TRBJ2-7|few|14
TGCGCCAGCAGCCGCACCGGGACACAGTACGAGCAGTACTTC
CASSRTGTQYEQYF
>TRBV9|-|TRBJ2-5|-|17
TGTGCCAGCAGCGCCAGGGACTTCCCGACGTACCAAGAGACCCAGTACTTC
CASSARDFPTYQETQYF
>TRBV24-1|-|TRBJ2-1|-|12
TGTGCCACCAGTGACCCGCTCCAGGGCCAGTTCTTC
CATSDPLQGQFF
>TRBV15|TRBD2|TRBJ2-2|-|15
TGTGCCACCGGGAGCGGGGGGCCAAACACCGGGGAGCTGTTTTTT
CATGSGGPNTGELFF
>TRBV5-6|-|TRBJ1-2|-|17
TGTGCCAGCAGGAGACTGCGTGGAGAAACAGGGAGAGATGGCTACACCTTC
CASRRLRGETGRDGYTF
>TRBV5-4|TRBD1|TRBJ2-7|-|13
TGTGCCAGCAGACCCGGGACAGGGACCGAGCAGTACTTC
CASRPGTGTEQYF
>TRBV30|-|TRBJ1-2|-|15
TGTGCCTGGAGTAGGGGCAGGAACCTGAACTATGGCTACACCTTC
CAWSRGRNLNYGYTF
>TRBV29-1|-|TRBJ2-1|-|12
TGCAGCTCCTCCGAGGGATACAATGAGCAGTTCTTC
CSSSEGYNEQFF
>TRBV7-9|-|TRBJ1-2|-|14
TGTGCCAGCAGCTTACCGCGGGGGGCCTATGGCTACACCTTC
CASSLPRGAYGYTF
>TRBV7-8|TRBD2|TRBJ2-1|-|17
TGTGCCAGCAGCCAACCTAGCGGGGGAAACCCCTACAATGAGCAGTTCTTC
CASSQPSGGNPYNEQFF
>TRBV30|TRBD1|TRBJ1-1|-|15
TGTGCCTGGGAGCCAGGGGGCGCAGTGAACACTGAAGCTTTCTTT
CAWEPGGAVNTEAFF
>TRBV15|TRBD1|TRBJ2-6|-|18
TGTGCCACCAGCAGGGGGACAGGGCAGGGCTCTGGGGCCAACGTCCTGACTTTC
CATSRGTGQGSGANVLTF
>TRBV27|-|TRBJ1-6|-|14
TGTGCCAGCAGTTTCGGCAGGGCGAATTCACCCCTCCACTTT
CASSFGRANSPLHF
>TRBV7-9|TRBD1|TRBJ2-7|-|18
TGTGCCAGCAGCTCAGGATGGGGCCGGGACAGGGTCCCCTACGAGCAGTACTTC
CASSSGWGRDRVPYEQYF